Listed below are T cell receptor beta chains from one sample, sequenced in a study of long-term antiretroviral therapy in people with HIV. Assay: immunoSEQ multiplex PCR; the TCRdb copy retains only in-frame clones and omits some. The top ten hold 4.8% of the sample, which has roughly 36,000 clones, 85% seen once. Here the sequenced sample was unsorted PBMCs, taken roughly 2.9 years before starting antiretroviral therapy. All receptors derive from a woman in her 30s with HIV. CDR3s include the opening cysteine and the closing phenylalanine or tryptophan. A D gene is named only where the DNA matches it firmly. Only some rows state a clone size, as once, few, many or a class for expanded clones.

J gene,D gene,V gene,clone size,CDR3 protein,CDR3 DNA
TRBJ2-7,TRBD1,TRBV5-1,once,CASSSWAGGSYEQYF,TGCGCCAGCAGCTCCTGGGCAGGGGGCTCCTACGAGCAGTACTTC
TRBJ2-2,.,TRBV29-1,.,CSVSRGLKTGELFF,TGCAGCGTTTCGCGGGGGCTGAAGACCGGGGAGCTGTTTTTT
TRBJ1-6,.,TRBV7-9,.,CASSQYSMIYNSPLHF,TGTGCCAGCAGCCAATACTCGATGATCTATAATTCACCCCTCCACTTT
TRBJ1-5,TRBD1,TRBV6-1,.,CASSDLGTGANQPQHF,TGTGCCAGCAGTGACTTGGGGACAGGGGCGAATCAGCCCCAGCATTTT
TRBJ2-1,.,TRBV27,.,CASSSRWGRGDEQFF,TGTGCCAGCAGTTCCCGTTGGGGGAGAGGTGATGAGCAGTTCTTC
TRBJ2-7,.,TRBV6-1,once,CASSETANYEQYF,TGTGCCAGCAGTGAGACTGCGAACTACGAGCAGTACTTC
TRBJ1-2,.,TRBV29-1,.,CSVAFPYTF,TGCAGCGTTGCGTTTCCCTACACCTTC
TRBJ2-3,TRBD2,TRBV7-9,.,CASSINLAGVMDTQYF,TGTGCCAGCAGCATAAATCTAGCGGGGGTTATGGATACGCAGTATTTT
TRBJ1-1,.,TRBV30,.,CAWSPLNTEAFF,TGTGCCTGGAGCCCCCTTAACACTGAAGCTTTCTTT
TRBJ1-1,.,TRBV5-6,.,CASSPGLNTEAFF,TGTGCCAGCAGCCCCGGATTGAACACTGAAGCTTTCTTT
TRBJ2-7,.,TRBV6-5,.,CASSYLDSRSSYEQYF,TGTGCCAGCAGTTACCTCGACAGCCGTAGCTCCTACGAGCAGTACTTC
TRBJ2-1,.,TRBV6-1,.,CASSLTSREQFF,TGTGCCAGCAGCTTAACTAGTCGTGAGCAGTTCTTC
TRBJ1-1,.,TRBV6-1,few,CASSESIGGNTEAFF,TGTGCCAGCAGTGAATCCATAGGGGGGAACACTGAAGCTTTCTTT
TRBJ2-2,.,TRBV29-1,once,CSVTGMVGGELFF,TGCAGCGTGACAGGAATGGTTGGCGGGGAGCTGTTTTTT
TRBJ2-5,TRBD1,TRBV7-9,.,CASRRPGQGQETQYF,TGTGCCAGCAGACGCCCGGGACAGGGCCAAGAGACCCAGTACTTC
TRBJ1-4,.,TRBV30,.,CAWSEGSGLGEKLFF,TGTGCCTGGAGTGAAGGGTCAGGGTTGGGTGAAAAACTGTTTTTT
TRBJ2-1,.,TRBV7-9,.,CASSSGGYNEQFF,TGTGCCAGCAGCTCGGGCGGGTACAATGAGCAGTTCTTC
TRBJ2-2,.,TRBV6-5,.,CASSYSYTGELFF,TGTGCCAGCAGTTACTCGTACACCGGGGAGCTGTTTTTT